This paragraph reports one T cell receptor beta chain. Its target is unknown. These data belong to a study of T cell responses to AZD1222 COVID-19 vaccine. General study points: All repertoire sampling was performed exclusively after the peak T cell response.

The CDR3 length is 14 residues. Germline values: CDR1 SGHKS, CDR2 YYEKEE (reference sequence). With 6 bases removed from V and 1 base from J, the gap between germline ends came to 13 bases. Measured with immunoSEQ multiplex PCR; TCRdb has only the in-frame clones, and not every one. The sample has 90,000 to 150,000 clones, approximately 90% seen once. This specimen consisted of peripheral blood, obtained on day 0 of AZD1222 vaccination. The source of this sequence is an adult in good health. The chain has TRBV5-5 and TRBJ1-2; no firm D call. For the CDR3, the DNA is TGTGCCAGCACCTCATGGACGGTTAACTATGGCTACACCTTC. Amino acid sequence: CASTSWTVNYGYTF.